This T cell receptor (beta chain) was profiled in a study of blood T cell repertoires in COVID-19. Study-level background: Samples taken during acute and convalescent COVID-19 were collected in the United States, Italy and Spain. The analysed material was cDNA or gDNA that came from T cells, B-cell-depleted T cells, or PBMCs.

This CDR3 region has 16 residues. With V trimmed by 3 bases and J by 2 bases, 8 bases remained unmatched. Germline values: CDR1 SGDLS, CDR2 YYNGEE. Sequencing was performed with immunoSEQ multiplex PCR; in TCRdb, only in-frame clones are kept and a portion is missing. The table records over 200,000 clones, around nine tenths of them present only once. The sequence was collected from a man in his forties or fifties who had recovered from COVID-19. The chain couples TRBV9 to TRBJ2-1, with 7 bases lining up with TRBD2. The sample was peripheral blood. The CDR3 spells CASSADLAEPYNEQFF. CDR3 in DNA: TGTGCCAGCAGCGCAGATCTAGCGGAACCCTACAATGAGCAGTTCTTC.